The present entry profiles one TCR beta chain with its context. Its target is unknown. This specimen belongs to a study of cytomegalovirus exposure and HLA in healthy donors. A multiplex PCR was run with 60 Vbeta primers and 13 Jbeta primers. Assay: immunoSEQ multiplex PCR; the TCRdb copy retains only in-frame clones and omits some. Here the sample spans approximately 170,000 clones, roughly 80% being singletons. Study-level points and caveats: Cytomegalovirus status was reportedly diagnosed by the classifier with high specificity and sensitivity. Later on, an analysis found that several of the most significant clusters appeared to be linked to common viral pathogens, which included parvovirus B19.

Sequenced input: PBMCs. This TCR derives from a woman between 25 and 40 years old in good health and CMV-seropositive.

The chain's CDR3 is CASKPSGYRYEQYF. The CDR3 nucleotides are TGTGCCAGTAAACCCAGCGGGTATAGATACGAGCAGTACTTC. The rearrangement uses TRBV19 and TRBJ2-7; D might be TRBD2 (6 bases). Germline V lookup: CDR1 LNHDA, CDR2 SQIVND (reference sequence). V lost 7 bases and J 4 bases, leaving 17 bases between the germline ends. The CDR3 runs to 14 residues.